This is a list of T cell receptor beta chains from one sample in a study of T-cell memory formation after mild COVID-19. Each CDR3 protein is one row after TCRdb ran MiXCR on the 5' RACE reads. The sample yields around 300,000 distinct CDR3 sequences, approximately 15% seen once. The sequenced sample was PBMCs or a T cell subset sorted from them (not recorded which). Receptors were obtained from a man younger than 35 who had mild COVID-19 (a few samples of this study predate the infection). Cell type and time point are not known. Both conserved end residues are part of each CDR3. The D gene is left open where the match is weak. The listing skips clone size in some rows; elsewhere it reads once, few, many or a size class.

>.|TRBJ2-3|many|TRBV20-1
CSVRPGTSSTDTQYF
TGCAGTGTTCGACCCGGGACCTCGAGTACAGATACGCAGTATTTT
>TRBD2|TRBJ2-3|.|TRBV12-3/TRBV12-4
CATSGGVTDTQYF
TGTGCCACCTCGGGAGGGGTCACAGATACGCAGTATTTT
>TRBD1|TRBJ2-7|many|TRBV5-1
CASSWSGTDSYEQYF
TGCGCCAGCAGCTGGTCCGGGACAGACTCCTACGAGCAGTACTTC
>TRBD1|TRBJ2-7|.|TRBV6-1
CASSDSGTGFNYEQYF
TGTGCCAGCAGTGACTCAGGGACAGGGTTTAACTACGAGCAGTACTTC
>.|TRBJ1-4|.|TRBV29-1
CSVDREGTNEKLFF
TGCAGCGTTGACAGGGAAGGAACTAATGAAAAACTGTTTTTT
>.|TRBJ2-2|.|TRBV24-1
CATSDNRVDTGELFF
TGTGCCACCAGTGATAACAGGGTGGACACCGGGGAGCTGTTTTTT
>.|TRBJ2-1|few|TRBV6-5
CASSFGPGSDEQFF
TGTGCCAGCAGTTTCGGGCCCGGTTCGGATGAGCAGTTCTTC
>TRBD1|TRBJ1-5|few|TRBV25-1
CASSRTGAGDQPQHF
TGTGCCAGCAGTCGAACAGGGGCAGGTGACCAGCCCCAGCATTTT
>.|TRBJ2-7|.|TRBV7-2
CASSVTSQGRFEQYF
TGTGCCAGCAGCGTCACCAGTCAGGGGCGGTTCGAGCAGTACTTC
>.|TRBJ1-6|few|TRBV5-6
CASSFGWGNSPLHF
TGTGCCAGCAGCTTCGGTTGGGGGAATTCACCCCTCCACTTT
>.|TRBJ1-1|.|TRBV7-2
CASSQPGTEAFF
TGTGCCAGCAGCCAACCTGGGACTGAAGCTTTCTTT
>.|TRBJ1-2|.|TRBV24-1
CATDLTRGRVPILNTF
TGTGCCACCGACTTGACACGGGGCCGCGTCCCAATTCTGAACACCTTC
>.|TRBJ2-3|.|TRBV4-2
CASSQEWLSTDTQYF
TGTGCCAGCAGCCAAGAGTGGCTGAGCACAGATACGCAGTATTTT
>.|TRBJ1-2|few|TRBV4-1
CASSQVGGLYGYTF
TGCGCCAGCAGCCAAGTCGGGGGACTCTATGGCTACACCTTC
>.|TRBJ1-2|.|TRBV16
CASSQYRSGGKNGYTF
TGTGCCAGCAGCCAATACCGGTCGGGGGGCAAAAATGGCTACACCTTC
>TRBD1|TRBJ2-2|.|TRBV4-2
CASSQASGTGTGELFF
TGTGCCAGCAGCCAAGCCTCCGGGACAGGGACCGGGGAGCTGTTTTTT
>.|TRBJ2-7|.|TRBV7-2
CASSTSGFHEQYF
TGTGCCAGCAGCACCTCAGGGTTCCACGAGCAGTACTTC
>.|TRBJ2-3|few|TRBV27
CASSLEGGPWLGDTQYF
TGTGCCAGCAGTTTGGAGGGCGGTCCCTGGTTGGGGGATACGCAGTATTTT
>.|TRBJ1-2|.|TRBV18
CASSPRDAATHFF
TGTGCCAGCTCCCCCCGGGACGCCGCTACTCACTTCTTC
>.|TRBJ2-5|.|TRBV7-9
CASTLGQETQYF
TGTGCCAGCACCCTCGGTCAAGAGACCCAGTACTTC
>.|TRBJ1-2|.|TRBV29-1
CSVVTARTGYTF
TGCAGCGTTGTTACAGCCCGTACTGGCTACACCTTC
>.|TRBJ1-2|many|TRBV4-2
CASSQGDTGYTF
TGTGCCAGCAGCCAAGGGGACACTGGCTACACCTTC
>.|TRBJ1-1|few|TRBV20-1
CSARRLGRANTEAFF
TGCAGTGCTAGACGACTCGGCAGGGCAAACACTGAAGCTTTCTTT
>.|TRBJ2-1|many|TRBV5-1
CASSLAGTGYNEQFF
TGCGCCAGCAGCTTGGCCGGGACCGGATACAATGAGCAGTTCTTC
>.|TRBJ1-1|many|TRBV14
CASSRLGGATEAFF
TGTGCCAGCAGCCGACTCGGGGGGGCCACTGAAGCTTTCTTT
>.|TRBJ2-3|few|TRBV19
CASNRVGTDTQYF
TGTGCCAGTAATAGGGTGGGCACAGATACGCAGTATTTT
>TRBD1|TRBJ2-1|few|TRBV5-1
CASSAPGTGNDEQFF
TGCGCCAGCAGCGCGCCCGGGACAGGGAACGATGAGCAGTTCTTC
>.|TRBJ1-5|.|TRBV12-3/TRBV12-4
CASSFLENQPQHF
.